The 17 T cell receptor beta chains below were found in one sample sequenced in a study of T cell repertoires in cytomegalovirus infection. Each CDR3 protein gets one entry after TCRdb re-called the reads with MiXCR. Of over 85,000 distinct CDR3 sequences listed, 15% to 20% are singletons. Sequencing input: PBMCs. These receptors originate from a human donor in good health (CMV status not recorded). Some clones in this sample may be carry-over from other donors' samples.

The rearrangement uses TRBV25-1 and TRBJ1-4; TRBD1 might be the D (5 bases). The V and J ends lost 2 bases and 6 bases respectively, with 16 bases between them. This CDR3 is built from 16 residues. Germline lookup yields CDR1 MGHDK and CDR2 SYGVNS. CDR3 coding DNA: TGTGCCAGCAGTGAAATTCGTTTGGGGGGATATGAAAAACTGTTTTTT. Its protein is CASSEIRLGGYEKLFF.

In its sample, this clonotype was seen a few times. The chain links TRBV7-2 to TRBJ2-1; 9 bases align to TRBD2. V lost 6 bases and J lost 10; bases outside the gene matches: 10. The CDR3 covers 14 residues. Germline V gene lookup returns CDR1 SGHTA and CDR2 FQGNSA. The CDR3 loop reads CASSTSGGPLEQFF. The CDR3 DNA reads as TGTGCCAGCAGTACGAGCGGGGGGCCTTTGGAGCAGTTCTTC.

The J gene is TRBJ1-1, the V gene TRBV2, with D hard to call. Trimming cost V 3 bases and J 6 bases, with 14 bases left between them. The germline V gene encodes CDR1 SNHLY and CDR2 FYNNEI. The CDR3 runs to 14 residues. The CDR3 bases are TGTGCCAGCAGTGACGAGGGTGTTTTGGCTGAAGCTTTCTTT. Translation gives CASSDEGVLAEAFF.

This clonotype was seen a handful of times. The J gene is TRBJ2-1, the V gene TRBV12-3 or TRBV12-4; 10 bases match TRBD2. V lost 3 bases and J lost 5; bases outside the gene matches: 4. The CDR3 loop spans 15 amino acids. The CDR3, as DNA: TGTGCCAGCAGTTTGAGCGGGGGGGCCCACAATGAGCAGTTCTTC. Its protein is CASSLSGGAHNEQFF.

This clonotype has just a few counts. The V and J genes are TRBV6-2 or TRBV6-3 and TRBJ2-1; unclear D gene. V lost 4 bases, J lost 6 bases, and 10 bases lay in between. Germline CDR1 and CDR2: MNHEY and SVGEGT. This CDR3 spans 13 amino acids. CDR3 DNA: TGTGCCAGCAGTTCGGGTTCTCCCAATGAGCAGTTCTTC. Translation gives CASSSGSPNEQFF.

There are many counts of this clonotype. In DNA form, the CDR3 reads TGTGCCAGCAGTTTTCGGGGACAGAACACTGAAGCTTTCTTT. Translating gives CASSFRGQNTEAFF. The V call is TRBV12-3 or TRBV12-4, the J call TRBJ1-1; TRBD1 might be the D (6 bases). The germline V and J ends were trimmed by 3 bases and 1 base, with 9 bases remaining between them. The CDR3 sequence is 14 residues long.

In its sample, this clonotype was seen a few times. CDR3 residues: CAISELGQGYGYTF. DNA of the CDR3: TGTGCCATCAGTGAGTTAGGACAGGGCTATGGCTACACCTTC. The chain joins TRBV10-3 to TRBJ1-2, with 8 bases matching TRBD1. Germline values: CDR1 ENHRY, CDR2 SYGVKD. The CDR3 is made up of 14 amino acids. The J segment lost 4 bases and the V segment lost 1 base, leaving 2 bases of the junction unmatched.

This clonotype has a handful of counts. J is TRBJ1-1 and V is TRBV2, with 7 positions matching TRBD1. The CDR3 is made up of 13 amino acids. CDR1 SNHLY and CDR2 FYNNEI come from the germline V gene. The V segment lost 7 bases and the J segment 0 bases; nucleotides outside the gene matches: 2. CDR3 coding DNA: TGTGCCAGCACAGGGGGGTTGAACACTGAAGCTTTCTTT. Translating gives CASTGGLNTEAFF. Supplemented by reference TRBV2 and TRBJ1-1, the full variable domain reads EPEVTQTPSHQVTQMGQEVILRCVPISNHLYFYWYRQILGQKVEFLVSFYNNEISEKSEIFDDQFSVERPDGSNFTLKIRSTKLEDSAMYFCASTGGLNTEAFFGQGTRLTVV.

The rearrangement uses TRBV29-1 and TRBJ2-1, with D maybe TRBD1 (7 bases). V shed 2 bases and J shed 4 bases, with 12 bases lying between them. The CDR3 runs to 14 residues. From germline, CDR1 is SQVTM and CDR2 ANQGSEA. As DNA, the CDR3 is TGCAGCGTTGAATGGTCAGGGGGGTACAATGAGCAGTTCTTC. Its translation: CSVEWSGGYNEQFF.

This chain joins TRBV18 and TRBJ1-1, with a weak D call TRBD1 (5 bases). The CDR3 has 14 amino acids. CDR1 is KGHSH, CDR2 LQKENI, per germline. V lost 3 bases and J lost 3, with 11 bases in between. The CDR3 bases are TGTGCCAGCTCACCTCCGGGGGGGGACACTGAAGCTTTCTTT. As protein: CASSPPGGDTEAFF.

This clonotype was counted at least ten times. This chain joins TRBV7-2 and TRBJ2-7, with TRBD1 matching over 7 bases. The germline V gene encodes CDR1 SGHTA and CDR2 FQGNSA. CDR3 length: 14 residues. V was clipped by 1 base and J by 4 bases; unmatched bases: 4. The CDR3, as DNA: TGTGCCAGCAGCTTAGACAGGGGATTTTACGAGCAGTACTTC. Translating it yields CASSLDRGFYEQYF.

This clonotype was seen a few times. The V call is TRBV20-1, the J call TRBJ2-3; TRBD1 agrees at 9 bases. In germline, CDR1 is DFQATT, CDR2 SNEGSKA (reference sequence). V lost 6 bases to trimming and J lost 1 base; unmatched junction nucleotides: 5. This CDR3 has 14 amino acids. CDR3 region: CSARTGVGTDTQYF. The CDR3 DNA follows: TGCAGTGCAAGGACAGGGGTAGGCACAGATACGCAGTATTTT.

V gene TRBV11-2 combines with J gene TRBJ2-7; D not resolved. V was trimmed by 5 bases and J by 7 bases, leaving 21 bases between them. The CDR3 is made up of 15 amino acids. CDR1 and CDR2 from the germline V gene are SGHAT and FQNNGV. The CDR3 DNA follows: TGTGCCAGCAGCCGATTCCCGGTCAACGGCGGTGAGCAGTACTTC. Amino acids: CASSRFPVNGGEQYF.

This clonotype was counted at least ten times. The chain employs TRBV7-2 and TRBJ2-7; no clear D. This CDR3 has 14 amino acids. Germline V gene sequence: CDR1 SGHTA, CDR2 FQGNSA. V gave up 5 bases and J gave up 6 bases, with 17 bases separating them. The CDR3 DNA reads TGTGCCAGCAGCCAGAAAGATGGCTCGGGCGAGCAGTACTTC. It yields the protein CASSQKDGSGEQYF. Drawing the rest from reference TRBV7-2 and TRBJ2-7, the complete variable domain is GAGVSQSPSNKVTEKGKDVELRCDPISGHTALYWYRQSLGQGLEFLIYFQGNSAPDKSGLPSDRFSAERTGGSVSTLTIQRTQQEDSAVYLCASSQKDGSGEQYFGPGTRLTVT.

This clonotype was seen more than once but under ten times. The rearrangement uses TRBV5-1 and TRBJ2-7; D may be TRBD1 (6 bases). This CDR3 contains 14 residues. CDR1 and CDR2 from the germline V gene are SGHRS and YFSETQ. The V gene lost 0 bases and the J gene lost 6 bases, with 13 bases spanning the gap. DNA for the CDR3: TGCGCCAGCAGCTTGGACAGGGCTGAAGGCGAGCAGTACTTC. This gives the protein CASSLDRAEGEQYF.

V is TRBV9 and J is TRBJ1-1; a possible D gene is TRBD1 (5 bases). Deletions cut 3 bases from V and 0 bases from J, with 9 bases between. Germline V gives CDR1 SGDLS, CDR2 YYNGEE. The length of the CDR3 is 14 residues. The CDR3, as DNA: TGTGCCAGCAGCGGTTTGACAGTGAACACTGAAGCTTTCTTT. This gives the protein CASSGLTVNTEAFF.

This chain joins TRBV20-1 and TRBJ2-2, with D possibly matching TRBD1 (5 bases). The CDR3 has 17 amino acids. Trimming pared 0 bases from V and 3 bases from J, leaving 17 bases between. Germline-derived CDR1 and CDR2 are DFQATT and SNEGSKA (reference sequence). CDR3 DNA: TGCAGTGCTAGAGATCACGTACAAGGGGCCGACACCGGGGAGCTGTTTTTT. This codes for CSARDHVQGADTGELFF.